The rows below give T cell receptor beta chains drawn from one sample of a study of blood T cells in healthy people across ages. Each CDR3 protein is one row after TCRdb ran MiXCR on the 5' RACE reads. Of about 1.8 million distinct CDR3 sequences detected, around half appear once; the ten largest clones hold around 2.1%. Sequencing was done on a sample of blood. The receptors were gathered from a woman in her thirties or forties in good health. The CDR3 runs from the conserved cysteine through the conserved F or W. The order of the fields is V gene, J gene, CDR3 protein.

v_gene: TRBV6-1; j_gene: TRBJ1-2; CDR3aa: CASPKTGNGYTF
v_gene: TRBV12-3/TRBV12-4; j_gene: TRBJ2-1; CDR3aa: CASSFVQGTDEQFF
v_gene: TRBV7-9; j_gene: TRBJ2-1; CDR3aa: CASSQGRLAVGNEQFF
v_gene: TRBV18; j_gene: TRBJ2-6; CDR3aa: CASPLGQIFSGANVLTF
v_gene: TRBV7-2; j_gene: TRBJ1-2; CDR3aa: CASSPSRANYGNTF
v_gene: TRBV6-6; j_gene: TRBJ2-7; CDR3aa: CASSFPDYATYEQYF
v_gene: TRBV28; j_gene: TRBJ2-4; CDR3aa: CASSFRWELAKNIQYF
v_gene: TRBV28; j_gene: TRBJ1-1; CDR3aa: CASVGGQLEAFF
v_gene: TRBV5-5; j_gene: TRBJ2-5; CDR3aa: CASSSDPGVKYF
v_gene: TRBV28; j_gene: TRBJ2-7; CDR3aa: CASSLGWVGAYEQYF
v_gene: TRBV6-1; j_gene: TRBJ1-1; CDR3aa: CASRAPLNTEAFF
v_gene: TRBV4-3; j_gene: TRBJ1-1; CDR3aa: CASRPGQINTEAFF
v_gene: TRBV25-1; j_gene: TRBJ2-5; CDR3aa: CASSEFGETQYF
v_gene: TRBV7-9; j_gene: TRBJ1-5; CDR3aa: CASSSGQYNQPQHF
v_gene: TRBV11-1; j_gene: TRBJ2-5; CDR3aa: CASSLRRPGGETQYF
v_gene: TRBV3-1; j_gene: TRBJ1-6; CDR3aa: CASSQDGRQGAYIWPSPLHF
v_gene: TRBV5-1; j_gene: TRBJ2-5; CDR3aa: CASSADNRGDGETQYF
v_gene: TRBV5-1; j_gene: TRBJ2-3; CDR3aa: CASSGTGQRTDTQYF
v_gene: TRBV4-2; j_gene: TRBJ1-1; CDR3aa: CASSQEVNTPEAFF
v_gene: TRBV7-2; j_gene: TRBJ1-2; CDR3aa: CASSMGPFKKLADYGYTF
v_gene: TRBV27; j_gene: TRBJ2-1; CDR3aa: CASKVVGGDFLNNEQFF
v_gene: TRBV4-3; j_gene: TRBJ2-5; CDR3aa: CASSQGAGLSKETQYF
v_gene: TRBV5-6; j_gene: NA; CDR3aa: CASSLRQGRLYEQYF
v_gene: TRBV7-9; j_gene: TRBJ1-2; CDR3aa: CASSLADAGFYGYTF
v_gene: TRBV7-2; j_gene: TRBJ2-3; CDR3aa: CASSLVSGVDTDTQYF
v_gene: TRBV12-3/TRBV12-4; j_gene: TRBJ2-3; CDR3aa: CASSLRTGERTDTQYF
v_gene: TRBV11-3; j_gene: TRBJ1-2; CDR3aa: CASTDIWGYGYTF
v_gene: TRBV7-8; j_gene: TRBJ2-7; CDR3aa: CASSLEPSGGSYEQYF
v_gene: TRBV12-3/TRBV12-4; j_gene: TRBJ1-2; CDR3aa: CASSNDRNYGYTF
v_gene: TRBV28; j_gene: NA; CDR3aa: CASSFPLGGETQYF
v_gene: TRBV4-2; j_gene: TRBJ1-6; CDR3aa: CASSQDPTGNSPLHF
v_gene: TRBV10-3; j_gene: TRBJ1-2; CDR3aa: CAIRGDFYGYTF
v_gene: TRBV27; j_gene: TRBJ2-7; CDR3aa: CASSFRGAIGEQYF
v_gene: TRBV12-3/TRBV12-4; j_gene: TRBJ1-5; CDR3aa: CASSYRSGPYQPQHF
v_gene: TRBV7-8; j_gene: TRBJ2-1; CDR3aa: CASSPRGLGSSYNEQFF
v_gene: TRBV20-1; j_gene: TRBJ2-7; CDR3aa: CSARLAVSYEQYF
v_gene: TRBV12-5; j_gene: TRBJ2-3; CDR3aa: CASGPGQGETDTQYF
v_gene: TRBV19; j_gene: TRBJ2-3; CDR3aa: CASSNKKDTQYF
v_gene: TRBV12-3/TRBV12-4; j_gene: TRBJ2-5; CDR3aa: CASTSGSRETQYF
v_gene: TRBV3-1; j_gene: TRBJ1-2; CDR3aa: CASSQGSETAYYGYTF
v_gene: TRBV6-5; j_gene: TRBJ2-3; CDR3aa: CASGLDRVTDTQYF
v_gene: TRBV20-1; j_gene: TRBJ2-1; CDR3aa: CSELAGDTAYNEQFF
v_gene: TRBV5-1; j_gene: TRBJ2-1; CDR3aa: CASSPGQGRAQEQFF
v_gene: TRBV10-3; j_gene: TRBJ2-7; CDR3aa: CAISSGSEQYF
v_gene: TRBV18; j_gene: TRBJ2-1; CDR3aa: CASSPGNNNEQFF
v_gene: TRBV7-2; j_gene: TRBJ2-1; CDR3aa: CASSLRLGGRNEQFF
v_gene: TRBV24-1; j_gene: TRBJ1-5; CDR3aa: CATSELQHRDRGSGQPQHF
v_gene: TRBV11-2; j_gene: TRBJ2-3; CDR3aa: CASSGGFEGLTDTQYF
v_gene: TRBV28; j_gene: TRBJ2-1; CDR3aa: CASSLILSGGEQFF
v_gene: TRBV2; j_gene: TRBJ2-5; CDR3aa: CASSEGRRMAQYF
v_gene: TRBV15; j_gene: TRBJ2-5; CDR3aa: CATSRDWGTQETQYF
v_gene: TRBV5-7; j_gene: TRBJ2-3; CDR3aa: CASSLGAAPGTDTQYF
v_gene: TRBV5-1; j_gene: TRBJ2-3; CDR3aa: CASSFMALGTDTQYF
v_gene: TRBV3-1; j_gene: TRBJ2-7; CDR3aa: CASSQATSGGSSYEQYF
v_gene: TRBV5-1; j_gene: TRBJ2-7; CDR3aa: CASSLGTGATSYEQYF